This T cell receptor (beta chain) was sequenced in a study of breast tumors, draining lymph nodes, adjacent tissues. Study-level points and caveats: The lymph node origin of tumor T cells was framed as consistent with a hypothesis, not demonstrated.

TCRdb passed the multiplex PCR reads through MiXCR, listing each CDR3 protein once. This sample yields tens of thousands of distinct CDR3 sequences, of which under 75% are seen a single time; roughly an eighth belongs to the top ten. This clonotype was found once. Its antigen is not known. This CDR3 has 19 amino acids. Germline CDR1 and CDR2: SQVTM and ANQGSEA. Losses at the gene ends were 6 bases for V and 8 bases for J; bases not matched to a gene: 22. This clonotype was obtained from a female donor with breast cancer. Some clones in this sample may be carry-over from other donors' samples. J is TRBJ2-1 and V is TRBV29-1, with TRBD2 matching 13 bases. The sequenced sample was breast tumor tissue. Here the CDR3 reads CSVLPYVSTSGRTRDEQFF. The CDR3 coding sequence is TGCAGCGTCCTCCCCTACGTTTCGACTAGCGGGAGGACTAGAGATGAGCAGTTCTTC.